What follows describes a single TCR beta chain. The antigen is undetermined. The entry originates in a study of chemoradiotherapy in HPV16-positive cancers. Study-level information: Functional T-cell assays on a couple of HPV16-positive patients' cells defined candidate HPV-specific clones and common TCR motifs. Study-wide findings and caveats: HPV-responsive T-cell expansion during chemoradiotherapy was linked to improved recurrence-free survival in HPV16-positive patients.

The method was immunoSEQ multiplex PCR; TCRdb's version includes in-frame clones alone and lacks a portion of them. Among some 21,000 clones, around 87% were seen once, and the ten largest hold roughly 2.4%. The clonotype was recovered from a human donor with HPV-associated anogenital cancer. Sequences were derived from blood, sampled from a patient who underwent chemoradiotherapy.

The DNA of the CDR3 is TGTGCCAGCAGTGGGCGGGGGAGCCCGACCTATGGCTACACCTTC. Translating gives CASSGRGSPTYGYTF. The chain links TRBV28 to TRBJ1-2; D is possibly TRBD1 (5 bases). V gave up 5 bases and J gave up 4 bases, with 17 bases separating them. The germline gives CDR1 MDHEN, CDR2 SYDVKM. CDR3 size: 15 residues.